This paragraph reports one TCR beta chain. No antigen is known for it. Peripheral blood was drawn, ten milliliters per donor. RNA extraction gave at least 5.5 micrograms of total RNA per sample. This sample was included in a study of blood T cells in healthy people across ages. Study findings and constraints: CMV status of donors was not determined, possibly confounding expanded clonotype changes. Naive CD4+ cells and diversity were both higher in long-lived donors than in aged donors.

Next came a second PCR, run for about 6 to 11 cycles, which used a sample-barcoded 5' primer along with a J-beta primer mix. TCRdb re-analysed the 5' RACE reads in MiXCR, keeping a single row per CDR3 protein. Of 550,000 to 650,000 distinct CDR3 sequences listed, about 30% are singletons. CDR3 length equals 12 residues. Trimming removed 6 bases at V and 9 bases at J, with 15 bases between. CDR1 and CDR2 (germline): DFQATT, SNEGSKA (reference sequence). Sequenced input: blood. This TCR was recovered from a woman older than 75 in good health. The gene calls are TRBV20-1 and TRBJ1-5, with a tentative D call TRBD1 (5 bases). The CDR3 region has the DNA TGCAGTGCCTCGGGACGGGGATGGCCCCAGCATTTT. Its translation: CSASGRGWPQHF.